These 24 T cell receptor beta chains were all obtained from the same sample, sequenced in a study of blood T cell repertoires in COVID-19 (dated by TCRdb to about 2020). The library was generated by the immunoSEQ multiplex PCR assay. TCRdb retrieved this table from immuneACCESS and kept in-frame rearrangements only. Not all clones are present; in checked studies, unresolved V genes account for under half, and no reason is known for the remainder. This sample lists 40,000 or so clones; about 85% were detected once. The ten largest clonotypes hold around 15% of the sample. Input material: peripheral blood. The receptors were gathered from a human donor in a cohort sampled during active COVID-19.

V and J are TRBV7-2 and TRBJ2-1; 7 bases agree with TRBD2. V trimming: 4 bases; J trimming: 9 bases; junction bases outside the gene matches: 12. Germline loops: CDR1 SGHTA, CDR2 FQGNSA. The CDR3 spans 15 residues. In nucleotides, the CDR3 is TGTGCCAGCAGCTCCCGGACTGGGGGAGGGAGTGAGCAGTTCTTC. Protein: CASSSRTGGGSEQFF.

The chain recombines TRBV4-1 with TRBJ1-4; D perhaps matches TRBD1 (5 bases). V was shortened by 0 bases and J by 8 bases, with 16 bases between the two germline ends. The CDR3 spans 16 residues. CDR1 is MGHRA, CDR2 YSYEKL, per germline. The CDR3 protein is CASSQDPAGSGEKLFF. CDR3 nucleotide sequence: TGCGCCAGCAGCCAAGATCCGGCAGGGTCAGGGGAAAAACTGTTTTTT.

The chain recombines TRBV5-1 with TRBJ2-2; 8 positions match TRBD2. V lost 2 bases to trimming and J lost 3 bases; unmatched junction nucleotides: 3. The germline gives CDR1 SGHRS, CDR2 YFSETQ. This CDR3 has 15 amino acids. The CDR3 coding sequence is TGCGCCAGCAGCTTTAACGGGGGGGACACCGGGGAGCTGTTTTTT. Protein: CASSFNGGDTGELFF. Variable domain in full (rest from reference TRBV5-1 and TRBJ2-2): KAGVTQTPRYLIKTRGQQVTLSCSPISGHRSVSWYQQTPGQGLQFLFEYFSETQRNKGNFPGRFSGRQFSNSRSEMNVSTLELGDSALYLCASSFNGGDTGELFFGEGSRLTVL.

This rearrangement joins TRBV7-2 to TRBJ2-5, with D perhaps TRBD2 (6 bases). This CDR3 spans 15 amino acids. Trimming cost V 1 base and J 1 base, with 10 bases left between them. The V gene's germline CDR1 is SGHTA and CDR2 FQGNSA. This chain's CDR3 is CASSLVRGLQETQYF. The CDR3 nucleotides are TGTGCCAGCAGCTTAGTGAGGGGACTCCAAGAGACCCAGTACTTC.

V usage is TRBV18 and J usage is TRBJ2-4, with 7 bases aligning to TRBD1. The CDR3 spans 13 residues. V gave up 5 bases and J gave up 7 bases; unmatched junction bases: 5. Germline CDR1 and CDR2: KGHSH and LQKENI. The CDR3 nucleotides read TGTGCCAGCTCATACGACAGGGAGAACATTCAGTACTTC. It yields the protein CASSYDRENIQYF.

This sequence joins TRBV3-1 (or the pseudogene TRBV3-2) and TRBJ2-7; no clear D. Germline CDR1 is LGHDT and CDR2 is YNNKEL (reference sequence). This CDR3 is built from 12 residues. V was clipped by 1 base and J by 3 bases, with 4 bases between them. The CDR3 nucleotides are TGTGCCAGCAGCCAAGCCCACTACGAGCAGTACTTC. Translation gives CASSQAHYEQYF.

The J gene is TRBJ2-1, the V gene TRBV3-1 (or the pseudogene TRBV3-2), with D possibly TRBD2 on 6 matching bases. V was shortened by 1 base and J by 1 base, with 14 bases between the two germline ends. Germline CDR1 reads LGHDT; CDR2 reads YNNKEL (reference sequence). This CDR3 is 17 amino acids long. The DNA of the CDR3 is TGTGCCAGCAGCCAAGCCCCTACTAGCAGGTCCTACAATGAGCAGTTCTTC. Translation gives CASSQAPTSRSYNEQFF.

This chain connects TRBV3-1 (or the pseudogene TRBV3-2) to TRBJ2-7; D is undetermined. This CDR3 region has 12 residues. V was clipped by 3 bases and J by 0 bases, with 3 bases between them. Germline CDR1 and CDR2: LGHDT and YNNKEL (reference sequence). This CDR3 reads CASSQSSYEQYF. The CDR3 coding sequence is TGTGCCAGCAGCCAGAGCTCCTACGAGCAGTACTTC.

This chain uses TRBV5-1 with TRBJ2-2; the D gene is possibly TRBD2 (7 bases). The CDR3 extends over 15 amino acids. Deletions cut 10 bases from V and 1 base from J, with 17 bases between. Looked up from germline, CDR1 is SGHRS and CDR2 is YFSETQ. The CDR3 protein is CAGKAGAENTGELFF. CDR3 DNA sequence: TGCGCCGGAAAGGCGGGGGCCGAGAACACCGGGGAGCTGTTTTTT.

J is TRBJ2-2 and V is TRBV18; the match to TRBD2 covers 9 bases. Trimming removed 6 bases from V and 4 bases from J; junction bases left unmatched: 3. CDR1 and CDR2 (germline): KGHSH, LQKENI. The CDR3 runs 14 residues. CDR3 sequence reads: CASSTSGFTGELFF. The CDR3 coding sequence is TGTGCCAGCTCGACTAGCGGATTCACCGGGGAGCTGTTTTTT.

This sequence joins TRBV2 and TRBJ1-1, with D hard to call. Germline V lookup: CDR1 SNHLY, CDR2 FYNNEI. This CDR3 is built from 12 residues. The germline V and J ends were trimmed by 7 bases and 3 bases, with 9 bases remaining between them. The CDR3 bases are TGTGCCAGCATCAGGAAGGACACTGAAGCTTTCTTT. It specifies CASIRKDTEAFF.

The chain couples TRBV5-5 to TRBJ2-1; 7 bases map to TRBD2. This CDR3 spans 17 amino acids. In germline, CDR1 is SGHKS, CDR2 YYEKEE (reference sequence). The V and J ends lost 0 bases and 0 bases, in that order; junction bases with no gene match: 6. This chain's CDR3 is CASSLGLAASSYNEQFF. The CDR3, as DNA: TGTGCCAGCAGCTTGGGGCTAGCGGCCAGCTCCTACAATGAGCAGTTCTTC.

V and J are TRBV5-8 and TRBJ1-2, with D possibly matching TRBD1 (5 bases). Trimming pared 0 bases from V and 7 bases from J, leaving 22 bases between. In germline, CDR1 is SGHTS, CDR2 YDEGEE. The CDR3 consists of 17 residues. The CDR3 DNA follows: TGTGCCAGCAGCTTGGCCAGAATAGGAGGGATGGGACGTGGCTACACCTTC. Encoded protein: CASSLARIGGMGRGYTF.

V and J are TRBV5-4 and TRBJ2-7, with D maybe TRBD1 (6 bases). CDR3 length: 14 residues. The V and J ends lost 0 bases and 3 bases respectively, with 10 bases between them. In germline, CDR1 is SGHNT, CDR2 YYREEE (reference sequence). The CDR3 DNA reads TGTGCCAGCAGCTTGGAGGGCAGGGGCTACGAGCAGTACTTC. Its protein is CASSLEGRGYEQYF.

This clone occurred once. The V gene is TRBV7-9, the J gene TRBJ2-1, with a tentative D call TRBD1 (5 bases). Germline-derived CDR1 and CDR2 are SEHNR and FQNEAQ (reference sequence). Trimming pared 5 bases from V and 2 bases from J, leaving 13 bases between. The length of the CDR3 is 15 residues. CDR3: CASSPGQIPYNEQFF. In DNA, the CDR3 is TGTGCCAGCAGCCCAGGACAAATTCCCTACAATGAGCAGTTCTTC.

The chain is built from TRBV29-1 and TRBJ2-7; possible D gene TRBD2, 6 bases. The CDR3 is made up of 13 amino acids. The germline CDR1 and CDR2 sequences are SQVTM and ANQGSEA. V was shortened by 6 bases and J by 3 bases, with 15 bases between the two germline ends. CDR3 in DNA: TGCAGCGTCGCCGCGGGGAGGAACTACGAGCAGTACTTC. Encoded protein: CSVAAGRNYEQYF.

Only a few counts were recorded for this clone. The V and J genes are TRBV11-3 and TRBJ2-1; weak D call: TRBD2 (6 bases). This CDR3 has 17 residues. Trimming removed 3 bases at V and 5 bases at J, with 20 bases between. Looked up from germline, CDR1 is SGHNT and CDR2 is YENEEA. CDR3 sequence (DNA): TGTGCCAGCAGCTTCGACACCAGGGACTGGGGGGACAATGAGCAGTTCTTC. It encodes CASSFDTRDWGDNEQFF.

This clone is termed medium-sized. The J gene is TRBJ1-5, the V gene TRBV4-1, with a weak D call TRBD1 (5 bases). Germline V gene lookup returns CDR1 MGHRA and CDR2 YSYEKL. The CDR3 contains 19 residues. V was cut by 1 base and J by 2 bases, with 21 bases left in between. The CDR3 DNA sequence: TGCGCCAGCAGCCAAGCCCCCCCGGGACTCCCAAGCGGCAATCAGCCCCAGCATTTT. Its protein product is CASSQAPPGLPSGNQPQHF.

This chain joins TRBV9 and TRBJ2-5, with TRBD1 as a possible D gene (6 bases). Germline V gene sequence: CDR1 SGDLS, CDR2 YYNGEE. V shed 2 bases and J shed 0 bases, with 14 bases lying between them. The CDR3 is 16 residues long. In DNA, the CDR3 is TGTGCCAGCAGCGTTGGCCTTGGGACACACCAAGAGACCCAGTACTTC. Translating it yields CASSVGLGTHQETQYF.

In this sample, this clone turned up once. Other DNA sequences from this sample encode an identical CDR3 as well. The chain recombines TRBV5-1 with TRBJ2-3; D is possibly TRBD2 (5 bases). Trimming pared 0 bases from V and 6 bases from J, leaving 8 bases between. Germline V lookup: CDR1 SGHRS, CDR2 YFSETQ. This CDR3 region has 13 residues. CDR3 protein: CASSLAGEDTQYF. The DNA of the CDR3 is TGCGCCAGCAGCTTGGCTGGGGAGGATACGCAGTATTTT.

The chain has TRBV5-6 and TRBJ1-2; D might be TRBD1 (6 bases). The germline V and J ends were trimmed by 5 bases and 0 bases, with 11 bases remaining between them. The V gene's germline CDR1 is SGHDT and CDR2 YYEEEE. This CDR3 contains 14 residues. The CDR3 nucleotides are TGTGCCAGCAGTCAGGACAGACCTAACTATGGCTACACCTTC. This translates into CASSQDRPNYGYTF.

The chain carries TRBV25-1 and TRBJ2-1; maybe TRBD2 (6 bases). The CDR3 length is 14 residues. CDR1 and CDR2 from the germline V gene are MGHDK and SYGVNS. V lost 6 bases, J lost 5 bases, and 14 bases lay in between. CDR3 region: CASSRVGGNNEQFF. As DNA, the CDR3 is TGTGCCAGCAGCCGGGTCGGAGGGAACAATGAGCAGTTCTTC.

The chain has TRBV7-9 and TRBJ1-5; 7 bases agree with TRBD1. The trim removed 1 base at V and 6 bases at J, leaving 6 bases unmatched. The CDR3 is made up of 15 amino acids. Germline loops: CDR1 SEHNR, CDR2 FQNEAQ (reference sequence). CDR3 in amino acids: CASSLGQGYGQPQHF. The CDR3 region has the DNA TGTGCCAGCAGCTTAGGACAGGGATACGGTCAGCCCCAGCATTTT.

This rearrangement joins TRBV10-3 to TRBJ1-2; the D gene is possibly TRBD1 (5 bases). The CDR3 sequence is 14 residues long. V lost 6 bases and J 4 bases, leaving 15 bases between the germline ends. The V gene's germline CDR1 is ENHRY and CDR2 SYGVKD. CDR3 loop: CAISLTGGTYGYTF. CDR3 sequence (DNA): TGTGCCATCAGCCTGACCGGGGGTACCTATGGCTACACCTTC.